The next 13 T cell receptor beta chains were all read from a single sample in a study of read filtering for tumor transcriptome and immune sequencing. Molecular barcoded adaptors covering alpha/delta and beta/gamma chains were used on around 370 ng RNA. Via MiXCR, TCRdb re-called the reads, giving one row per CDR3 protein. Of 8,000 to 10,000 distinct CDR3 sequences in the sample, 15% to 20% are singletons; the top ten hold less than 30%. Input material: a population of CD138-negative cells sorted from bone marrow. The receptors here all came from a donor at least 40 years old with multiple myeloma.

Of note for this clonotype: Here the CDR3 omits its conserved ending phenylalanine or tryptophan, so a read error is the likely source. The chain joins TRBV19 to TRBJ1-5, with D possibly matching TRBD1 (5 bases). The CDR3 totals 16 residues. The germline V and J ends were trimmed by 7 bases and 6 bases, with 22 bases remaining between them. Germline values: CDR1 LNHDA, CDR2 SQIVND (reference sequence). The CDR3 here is CASKPAIQGRSQPQHC. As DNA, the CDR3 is TGTGCCAGTAAACCCGCTATTCAGGGAAGGAGTCAGCCCCAGCATTGT.

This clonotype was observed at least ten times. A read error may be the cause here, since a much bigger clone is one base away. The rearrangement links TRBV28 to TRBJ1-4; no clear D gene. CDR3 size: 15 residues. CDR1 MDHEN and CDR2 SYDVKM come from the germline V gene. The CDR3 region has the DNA TGTGCCAGCAGTTTTACCGGGCAGTCAAATGAAAAACGGTTTTTT. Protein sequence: CASSFTGQSNEKRFF.

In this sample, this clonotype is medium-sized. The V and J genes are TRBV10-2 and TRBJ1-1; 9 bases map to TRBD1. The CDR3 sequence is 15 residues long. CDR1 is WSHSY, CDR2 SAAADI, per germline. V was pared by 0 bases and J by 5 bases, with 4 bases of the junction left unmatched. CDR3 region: CASSESTGGTTEAFF. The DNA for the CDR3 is TGCGCCAGCAGTGAGTCGACAGGGGGAACGACTGAAGCTTTCTTT.

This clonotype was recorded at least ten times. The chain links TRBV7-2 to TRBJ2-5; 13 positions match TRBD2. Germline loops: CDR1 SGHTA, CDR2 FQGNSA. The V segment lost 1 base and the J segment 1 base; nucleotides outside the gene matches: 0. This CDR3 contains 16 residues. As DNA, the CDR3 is TGTGCCAGCAGCTTAGGACTAGCGGGGGGCCAAGAGACCCAGTACTTC. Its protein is CASSLGLAGGQETQYF. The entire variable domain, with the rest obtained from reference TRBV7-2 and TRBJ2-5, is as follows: GAGVSQSPSNKVTEKGKDVELRCDPISGHTALYWYRQSLGQGLEFLIYFQGNSAPDKSGLPSDRFSAERTGGSVSTLTIQRTQQEDSAVYLCASSLGLAGGQETQYFGPGTRLLVL.

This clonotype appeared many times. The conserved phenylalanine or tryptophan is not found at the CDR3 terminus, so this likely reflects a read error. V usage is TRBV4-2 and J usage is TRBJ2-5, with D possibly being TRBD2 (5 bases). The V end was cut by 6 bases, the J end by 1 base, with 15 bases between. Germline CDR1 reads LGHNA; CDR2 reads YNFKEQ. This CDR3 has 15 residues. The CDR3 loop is CASREDVLTQETQYL. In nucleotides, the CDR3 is TGTGCCAGCAGGGAGGACGTCCTCACCCAAGAGACCCAGTACTTA.

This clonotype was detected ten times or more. The CDR3 coding sequence is TGTGCCAGCAGTTCCCGAGACAGGAGCACAACTAATGAAAAACTGTTTTTT. Translated: CASSSRDRSTTNEKLFF. The chain combines TRBV28 with TRBJ1-4; tentatively, D is TRBD1 (6 bases). V lost 4 bases and J lost 0, with 15 bases in between. CDR3 length: 17 residues. The germline gives CDR1 MDHEN, CDR2 SYDVKM.

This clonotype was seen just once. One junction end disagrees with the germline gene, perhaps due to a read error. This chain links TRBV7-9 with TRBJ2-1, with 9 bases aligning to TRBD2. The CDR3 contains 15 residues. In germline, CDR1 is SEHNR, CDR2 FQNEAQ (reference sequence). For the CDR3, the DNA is TGTGCCAGCAGCTTGTGGCTAGCGGGGTTCGATGAGCGGTTCTTC. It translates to CASSLWLAGFDERFF.

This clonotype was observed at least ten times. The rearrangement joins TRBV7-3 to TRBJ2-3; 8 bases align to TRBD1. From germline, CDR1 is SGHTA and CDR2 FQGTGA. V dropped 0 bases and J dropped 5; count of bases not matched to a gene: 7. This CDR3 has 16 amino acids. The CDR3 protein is CASSLTGTGMVDTQYF. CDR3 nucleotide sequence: TGTGCCAGCAGCTTAACCGGGACAGGCATGGTAGATACGCAGTATTTT.

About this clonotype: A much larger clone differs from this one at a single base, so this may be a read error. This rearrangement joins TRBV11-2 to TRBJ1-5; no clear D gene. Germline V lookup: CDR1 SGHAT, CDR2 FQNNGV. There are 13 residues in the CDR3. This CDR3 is CAISLQSNQPQHF. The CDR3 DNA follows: TGTGCCATCAGCTTACAGTCCAATCAGCCCCAGCATTTT.

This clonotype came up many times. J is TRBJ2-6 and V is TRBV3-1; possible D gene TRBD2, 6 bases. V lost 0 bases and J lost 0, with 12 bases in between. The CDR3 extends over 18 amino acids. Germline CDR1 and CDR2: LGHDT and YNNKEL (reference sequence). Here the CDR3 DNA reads TGTGCCAGCAGCCAAGATCATGGGGGAGGCTCTGGGGCCAACGTCCTGACTTTC. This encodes CASSQDHGGGSGANVLTF.

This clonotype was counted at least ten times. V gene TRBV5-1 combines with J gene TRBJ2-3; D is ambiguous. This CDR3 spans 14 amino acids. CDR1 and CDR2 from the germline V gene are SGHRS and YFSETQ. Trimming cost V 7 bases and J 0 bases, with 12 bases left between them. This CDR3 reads CASGMGLSTDTQYF. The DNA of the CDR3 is TGCGCCAGCGGAATGGGCCTTAGCACAGATACGCAGTATTTT.

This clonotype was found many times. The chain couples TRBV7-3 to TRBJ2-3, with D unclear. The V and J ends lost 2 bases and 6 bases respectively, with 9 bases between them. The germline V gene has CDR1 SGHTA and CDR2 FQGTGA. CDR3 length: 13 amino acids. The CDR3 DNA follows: TGTGCCAGCAGCTTAGCCCCTGGTGATACGCAGTATTTT. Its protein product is CASSLAPGDTQYF.

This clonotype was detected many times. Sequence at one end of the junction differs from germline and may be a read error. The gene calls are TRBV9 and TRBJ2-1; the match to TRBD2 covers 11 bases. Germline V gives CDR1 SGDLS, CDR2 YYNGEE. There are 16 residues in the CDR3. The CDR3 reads CASTLSGGASRNGQFF. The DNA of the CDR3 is TGTGCCAGCACCCTTAGCGGGGGGGCTAGTCGCAATGGGCAGTTCTTC.